These T cell receptor beta chains were read from a single sample in a study of shared clonotypes between healthy human individuals. Profiled with immunoSEQ multiplex PCR; TCRdb holds only in-frame clones, not every one. The sample contains approximately 2.5 million clones, roughly 93% of which appear only once. The sequencing input was naive CD4+ T cells from PBMCs. These receptors were obtained from a man aged 18 to 35 in good health. Some clones in this sample may be carry-over from other donors' samples. Both conserved end residues are part of each CDR3. A D gene is named only where the DNA matches it firmly. Size is omitted from some rows. Given values are once, few, many or a class for expanded clones.

d_call: TRBD1; clone_size: NA; j_call: TRBJ1-1; v_call: TRBV6-6; cdr3_aa: CASIAGGARPTEAFF; cdr3_nt: TGTGCCAGCATTGCAGGGGGCGCCCGGCCCACTGAAGCTTTCTTT
d_call: TRBD2; clone_size: NA; j_call: TRBJ2-1; v_call: TRBV9; cdr3_aa: CASSVDPGLAEYNEQFF; cdr3_nt: TGTGCCAGCAGCGTAGATCCCGGACTAGCGGAGTACAATGAGCAGTTCTTC
d_call: NA; clone_size: NA; j_call: TRBJ1-2; v_call: TRBV7-2; cdr3_aa: CASSLAFVGVHGYTF; cdr3_nt: TGTGCCAGCAGCTTAGCTTTTGTGGGGGTCCATGGCTACACCTTC
d_call: NA; clone_size: NA; j_call: TRBJ1-5; v_call: TRBV6-1; cdr3_aa: CASSDQGRPQHF; cdr3_nt: TGTGCCAGCAGTGATCAAGGGCGGCCCCAGCATTTT
d_call: NA; clone_size: NA; j_call: TRBJ2-1; v_call: TRBV28; cdr3_aa: CASSLLGGNEQFF; cdr3_nt: TGTGCCAGCAGTTTGTTGGGTGGTAATGAGCAGTTCTTC
d_call: TRBD1; clone_size: NA; j_call: TRBJ2-1; v_call: TRBV5-1; cdr3_aa: CASSTGPGGGQFF; cdr3_nt: TGCGCCAGCAGCACGGGACCAGGGGGCGGGCAGTTCTTC
d_call: NA; clone_size: NA; j_call: TRBJ2-5; v_call: TRBV14; cdr3_aa: CASSQDPRETQYF; cdr3_nt: TGTGCCAGCAGCCAAGATCCCCGGGAGACCCAGTACTTC
d_call: TRBD2; clone_size: NA; j_call: TRBJ2-1; v_call: TRBV7-9; cdr3_aa: CASTSRDYSNEQFF; cdr3_nt: TGTGCCAGCACGTCCCGGGACTATAGCAATGAGCAGTTCTTC
d_call: NA; clone_size: NA; j_call: TRBJ2-5; v_call: TRBV7-2; cdr3_aa: CASSSLRFQETQYF; cdr3_nt: TGTGCCAGCAGCTCACTCCGGTTCCAAGAGACCCAGTACTTC
d_call: NA; clone_size: NA; j_call: TRBJ1-1; v_call: TRBV5-1; cdr3_aa: CASSVGTGEAFF; cdr3_nt: TGCGCCAGCAGCGTCGGGACGGGTGAAGCTTTCTTT
d_call: NA; clone_size: NA; j_call: TRBJ2-1; v_call: TRBV7-9; cdr3_aa: CASSSSDEQFF; cdr3_nt: TGTGCCAGCAGCTCCAGCGATGAGCAGTTCTTC
d_call: NA; clone_size: NA; j_call: TRBJ2-7; v_call: TRBV11-2; cdr3_aa: CASSSRGAGTYEQYF; cdr3_nt: TGTGCCAGCAGCTCCCGCGGGGCAGGGACCTACGAGCAGTACTTC
d_call: TRBD2; clone_size: NA; j_call: TRBJ2-7; v_call: TRBV7-9; cdr3_aa: CASSPTGASGRYEQYF; cdr3_nt: TGTGCCAGCAGCCCCACAGGGGCTAGCGGGAGATACGAGCAGTACTTC
d_call: TRBD2; clone_size: once; j_call: TRBJ2-2; v_call: TRBV18; cdr3_aa: CASSAIRLAGVGTGELFF; cdr3_nt: TGTGCCAGCTCAGCTATAAGACTAGCGGGAGTTGGCACCGGGGAGCTGTTTTTT
d_call: NA; clone_size: NA; j_call: TRBJ2-7; v_call: TRBV7-6; cdr3_aa: CASSLGVGGVPYEQYF; cdr3_nt: TGTGCCAGCAGCTTAGGGGTGGGGGGAGTTCCCTACGAGCAGTACTTC
d_call: NA; clone_size: NA; j_call: TRBJ2-7; v_call: TRBV9; cdr3_aa: CASSPREPTREQYF; cdr3_nt: TGTGCCAGCAGCCCTCGAGAGCCGACCCGCGAGCAGTACTTC
d_call: TRBD2; clone_size: NA; j_call: TRBJ2-2; v_call: TRBV7-8; cdr3_aa: CASSLRTSGGLTGELFF; cdr3_nt: TGTGCCAGCAGCCTTCGGACTAGCGGGGGTCTTACCGGGGAGCTGTTTTTT
d_call: TRBD1; clone_size: few; j_call: TRBJ1-1; v_call: TRBV29-1; cdr3_aa: CSVVTGLNTEAFF; cdr3_nt: TGCAGCGTGGTGACAGGGCTGAACACTGAAGCTTTCTTT
d_call: TRBD1; clone_size: NA; j_call: TRBJ2-5; v_call: TRBV4-1; cdr3_aa: CASSLPSKGAETQYF; cdr3_nt: TGCGCCAGCAGCCTCCCCAGTAAGGGGGCCGAGACCCAGTACTTC
d_call: NA; clone_size: NA; j_call: TRBJ2-1; v_call: TRBV7-9; cdr3_aa: CASSRGLGNEQFF; cdr3_nt: TGTGCCAGCAGCCGTGGTCTCGGGAATGAGCAGTTCTTC
d_call: TRBD2; clone_size: NA; j_call: TRBJ2-7; v_call: TRBV10-3; cdr3_aa: CAISESGTSDWYEQYF; cdr3_nt: TGTGCCATCAGTGAGTCAGGGACTAGTGATTGGTACGAGCAGTACTTC
d_call: TRBD2; clone_size: NA; j_call: TRBJ2-7; v_call: TRBV27; cdr3_aa: CASSLKGPPAGPTYEQYF; cdr3_nt: TGTGCCAGCAGCCTTAAGGGTCCCCCAGCGGGACCGACCTACGAGCAGTACTTC
d_call: NA; clone_size: once; j_call: TRBJ2-7; v_call: TRBV18; cdr3_aa: CASSPPENDLEQYF; cdr3_nt: TGTGCCAGCTCACCACCGGAAAATGACCTAGAGCAGTACTTC
d_call: TRBD1; clone_size: NA; j_call: TRBJ2-5; v_call: TRBV5-4; cdr3_aa: CASSLGPRGRETQYF; cdr3_nt: TGTGCCAGCAGCTTGGGTCCCAGGGGGCGGGAGACCCAGTACTTC
d_call: NA; clone_size: NA; j_call: TRBJ2-7; v_call: TRBV28; cdr3_aa: CASSQVGVGTYEQYF; cdr3_nt: TGTGCCAGCAGCCAGGTCGGTGTCGGGACCTACGAGCAGTACTTC
d_call: TRBD1; clone_size: few; j_call: TRBJ1-1; v_call: TRBV4-1; cdr3_aa: CASSPQTGGFREAFF; cdr3_nt: TGCGCCAGCAGCCCCCAGACAGGGGGTTTTCGTGAAGCTTTCTTT